Below are 16 T cell receptor beta chains sequenced from a single sample in a study of Graves' ophthalmopathy and Graves' hyperthyroidism. RNA transcripts yielded amplified TCR beta CDR3 regions. An opening RT-PCR round employed HTBI primers and preceded a second-round multiplex PCR. Each CDR3 protein is one row after TCRdb ran MiXCR on the multiplex PCR reads. The table records roughly 500,000 distinct CDR3 sequences, under 15% of them present only once. The sequenced material came from blood. Receptors originate from a woman aged 25 to 39 with Graves' ophthalmopathy.

Regarding this clonotype: A clone one base away is much larger, so this may be a read error. Here the CDR3 DNA reads TGTGCCATCGGGCCGGGACGAGAGGAGACCCAGTACTTC. Translating it yields CAIGPGREETQYF. The V call is TRBV10-3, the J call TRBJ2-5, with D tentatively TRBD1 or TRBD2 (5 bases each). Germline V gene data show CDR1 as ENHRY and CDR2 as SYGVKD. V dropped 8 bases and J dropped 5 bases, with 15 bases sitting between them. CDR3 length equals 13 residues.

Only a few counts were recorded for this clonotype. This sequence joins TRBV28 and TRBJ1-2, with a tentative D call TRBD1 (6 bases). There are 16 residues in the CDR3. V was shortened by 4 bases and J by 0 bases, with 15 bases between the two germline ends. Per germline, CDR1 MDHEN and CDR2 SYDVKM. The CDR3 loop is CASSSARGGSNYGYTF. The CDR3 nucleotides read TGTGCCAGCAGTTCGGCTAGGGGGGGCTCTAACTATGGCTACACCTTC.

This clonotype was recorded many times. CDR3 in amino acids: CASSPKGDHRELFF. The CDR3 coding sequence is TGTGCCAGCAGCCCTAAGGGGGACCACCGGGAGCTGTTTTTT. The chain carries TRBV3-1 and TRBJ2-2, with D perhaps matching TRBD1 (6 bases). Germline V gives CDR1 LGHDT, CDR2 YNNKEL (reference sequence). V lost 4 bases, J lost 9 bases, and 15 bases lay in between. This CDR3 spans 14 amino acids. Variable domain in full (rest from reference TRBV3-1 and TRBJ2-2): DTAVSQTPKYLVTQMGNDKSIKCEQNLGHDTMYWYKQDSKKFLKIMFSYNNKELIINETVPNRFSPKSPDKAHLNLHINSLELGDSAVYFCASSPKGDHRELFFGEGSRLTVL.

This clonotype has a count of ten or more. The rearrangement links TRBV6-1 to TRBJ2-5; D not certain. The germline CDR1 and CDR2 sequences are MNHNS and SASEGT. CDR3 length: 13 amino acids. V lost 10 bases to trimming and J lost 3 bases, with 15 bases between them. CDR3 residues: CATTRSLKETQYF. The CDR3 nucleotides are TGTGCCACTACACGGAGTTTAAAAGAGACCCAGTACTTC.

There are many counts of this clonotype. As DNA, the CDR3 is TGCAGTGCTGCCGGGACAGTGACACACTACGAGCAGTACTTC. The encoded protein is CSAAGTVTHYEQYF. The rearrangement links TRBV20-1 to TRBJ2-7; TRBD1 matches 7 bases. V gave up 5 bases and J gave up 3 bases; unmatched junction bases: 10. The germline V gene encodes CDR1 DFQATT and CDR2 SNEGSKA (reference sequence). The CDR3 has 14 amino acids.

This clonotype was seen only a few times. The J gene is TRBJ2-2, the V gene TRBV20-1; D is uncertain. The CDR3 covers 13 residues. The germline V gene has CDR1 DFQATT and CDR2 SNEGSKA (reference sequence). The ends were cut back, 6 bases at V and 4 bases at J, with 12 bases in the middle. CDR3 DNA sequence: TGCAGTGCCCTTTCGACGCTCACCGGGGAGCTGTTTTTT. Translating it yields CSALSTLTGELFF.

This clonotype was counted at least ten times. The chain is built from TRBV20-1 and TRBJ2-7; D is perhaps TRBD2 (6 bases). V lost 5 bases and J 0 bases, leaving 11 bases between the germline ends. This CDR3 region has 13 residues. The V gene's germline CDR1 is DFQATT and CDR2 SNEGSKA (reference sequence). The CDR3, as DNA: TGCAGTGCTTTGACGGGGGACTCCTACGAGCAGTACTTC. As protein: CSALTGDSYEQYF.

This clonotype was seen many times. The chain uses TRBV6-1 and TRBJ2-3; D not resolved. The V gene lost 5 bases and the J gene lost 2 bases, with 11 bases spanning the gap. The CDR3 contains 14 residues. CDR1 MNHNS and CDR2 SASEGT come from the germline V gene. CDR3 amino acids: CASSKQGNTDTQYF. CDR3 DNA sequence: TGTGCCAGCAGTAAACAAGGGAACACAGATACGCAGTATTTT.

CDR3 residues: CASRGVSAGEGIYEQYF. CDR3 sequence (DNA): TGTGCCAGCAGAGGGGTATCGGCGGGAGAGGGGATCTACGAGCAGTACTTC. The chain carries TRBV12-3 or TRBV12-4 and TRBJ2-7, with 7 bases identical to TRBD2. The V and J ends lost 6 bases and 3 bases, in that order; junction bases with no gene match: 17. This CDR3 is 17 amino acids long.

This clonotype has at least ten counts. CDR3 coding DNA: TGCGCCAGCAGCTTCCACCCGGGACAGGGATACGAGCAGTACTTC. It codes for CASSFHPGQGYEQYF. This chain uses TRBV5-1 with TRBJ2-7, with 9 bases matching TRBD1. Germline V gene sequence: CDR1 SGHRS, CDR2 YFSETQ. The CDR3 is 15 amino acids. The J segment lost 4 bases and the V segment lost 2 bases, leaving 7 bases of the junction unmatched.

In this sample, this clonotype turned up a few times. V gene TRBV28 combines with J gene TRBJ2-5, with TRBD1 matching over 7 bases. Germline V gene data show CDR1 as MDHEN and CDR2 as SYDVKM. The CDR3 length is 16 residues. Germline trimming cut 6 bases from V and 1 base from J; bases unmatched to any gene: 11. The CDR3 protein is CASSYPLQGIQETQYF. In DNA form, the CDR3 reads TGTGCCAGCAGCTACCCTTTACAGGGGATCCAAGAGACCCAGTACTTC.

Many counts were recorded for this clonotype. This rearrangement joins TRBV6-5 to TRBJ2-2, with 7 bases matching TRBD2. The J segment lost 7 bases and the V segment lost 2 bases, leaving 7 bases of the junction unmatched. Germline V gene lookup returns CDR1 MNHEY and CDR2 SVGAGI. The CDR3 has 15 residues. CDR3 nucleotides: TGTGCCAGCAGTTACAGCGGGGTGAGAGTCGGGGAGCTGTTTTTT. As protein: CASSYSGVRVGELFF.

This clonotype was picked up many times. The V gene is TRBV6-5, the J gene TRBJ2-7, with a tentative D call TRBD1 (6 bases). Germline CDR1 is MNHEY and CDR2 is SVGAGI. The V and J ends lost 5 bases and 1 base respectively, with 15 bases between them. The CDR3 has 15 residues. The CDR3 loop reads CASSQWTAESYEQYF. DNA for the CDR3: TGTGCCAGCAGTCAGTGGACAGCAGAGTCCTACGAGCAGTACTTC.

In the case of this clonotype: A read error may be the cause here, since a much bigger clone is one base away. The chain has TRBV7-8 and TRBJ1-5; no definite D call. Germline lookup yields CDR1 SGHVS and CDR2 FQNEAQ. V was clipped by 6 bases and J by 6 bases, with 18 bases between them. There are 15 residues in the CDR3. This CDR3 reads CASRQTRVGIQPQHF. Here the CDR3 DNA reads TGTGCCAGCAGACAAACAAGGGTCGGCATTCAGCCCCAGCATTTT.

This clonotype was counted ten times or more. This rearrangement joins TRBV6-5 to TRBJ1-3; a possible D gene is TRBD1 (5 bases). The CDR3 is 16 residues long. Looked up from germline, CDR1 is MNHEY and CDR2 is SVGAGI. Trimming took 0 bases from V and 3 from J, leaving 12 bases between them. The chain's CDR3 is CASSYSKTASGNTIYF. The DNA of the CDR3 is TGTGCCAGCAGTTACTCAAAGACAGCCAGTGGAAACACCATATATTTT.

At least ten counts were recorded for this clonotype. The chain carries TRBV28 and TRBJ1-1; D gene uncertain. The CDR3 runs to 13 residues. Germline CDR1 MDHEN, CDR2 SYDVKM. The V end lost 3 bases, the J end lost 8 bases, and 13 bases lay between the germline ends. The CDR3 here is CASSFLGRREAFF. Here the CDR3 DNA reads TGTGCCAGCAGTTTCCTAGGCCGGCGGGAAGCTTTCTTT.